This T cell receptor beta chain emerged from a study of blood T cell repertoires in COVID-19. Study at large: The study drew acute and convalescent COVID-19 samples from the United States, Italy and Spain.

Under the authors' procedure: Nucleated cell counts were estimated from reference gene primer amplification. The assay was immunoSEQ multiplex PCR, and TCRdb's table has in-frame clones only and misses some. The V and J calls and clone size are taken from that table; D and trimming were inferred from the DNA. The sample has about 76,000 clones, roughly 91% seen once. CDR1 and CDR2 from the germline V gene are SGHTA and FQGNSA. This CDR3 has 15 amino acids. V was cut by 7 bases and J by 0 bases, with 12 bases left in between. The sample was peripheral blood. The origin of this receptor is a woman aged 45-59 years in a cohort sampled during active COVID-19. The chain couples TRBV7-2 to TRBJ2-2; D possibly corresponds to TRBD1 (7 bases). CDR3 protein: CASKAGTANTGELFF. In nucleotides, the CDR3 is TGTGCCAGCAAGGCGGGGACAGCGAACACCGGGGAGCTGTTTTTT.